This T cell receptor (beta chain) was captured by sequencing in a study of Ad26.COV2.S vaccination and SARS-CoV-2 variants. This table comes from immunoSEQ multiplex PCR, and its TCRdb copy is limited to in-frame clones, with some not included. The data contain about 320,000 clones, around four fifths of them singletons. Germline CDR1 SQVTM, CDR2 ANQGSEA. V was clipped by 4 bases and J by 2 bases, with 15 bases between them. The CDR3 runs to 14 residues. Documented treatment: 19 received Ad26.COV2.S at low or high dose, single or two shots; roughly five received placebo; per-sample allocation not given. After the first vaccine or placebo injection, samples were drawn on day 63.

The chain couples TRBV29-1 to TRBJ2-7; unclear D gene. This clonotype originated in a person between 18 and 60 years old who received the Ad26.COV2.S COVID-19 vaccine or a placebo. The sample in question was peripheral blood, obtained in a trial of Ad26.COV2.S vaccine versus placebo. CDR3 sequence: CSVARTAVAYEQYF. CDR3 nucleotides: TGCAGCGTTGCACGGACCGCCGTCGCCTACGAGCAGTACTTC.